These 25 T cell receptor beta chains came from one sample sequenced in a study of blood T cells in healthy people across ages. A sample-barcoded 5' primer and a J-beta primer mix were used in a second PCR of about 7 to 11 cycles. TCRdb analysed the 5' RACE reads with MiXCR anew, one entry per CDR3 protein. The sample holds 700,000 to 850,000 distinct CDR3 sequences, 53% seen once. The sample was blood. The receptors originated from a man aged 80 or over in good health.

CDR3 bases: TGTGCCACCAGTGATTCCAGGACCCCTGGGGAGACCCAGTACTTC. This translates into CATSDSRTPGETQYF. The chain recombines TRBV24-1 with TRBJ2-5; D is uncertain. This CDR3 comprises 15 residues. The V end was cut by 2 bases, the J end by 5 bases, with 14 bases between. Looked up from germline, CDR1 is KGHDR and CDR2 is SFDVKD.

The rearrangement joins TRBV28 to TRBJ2-7; tentative D call: TRBD1 (6 bases). The J call may be in error: the DNA end matches TRBJ2-5 better. The CDR3 is 14 residues long. CDR1 and CDR2 (germline): MDHEN, SYDVKM. The CDR3 here is CASSLDPGEKTQYF. In DNA form, the CDR3 reads TGTGCCAGCAGTTTAGATCCAGGGGAAAAGACCCAGTACTTC.

The chain is built from TRBV19 and TRBJ2-3, with D perhaps given as TRBD1 or TRBD2 (6 bases each). This CDR3 spans 16 amino acids. Germline V gene sequence: CDR1 LNHDA, CDR2 SQIVND (reference sequence). V was clipped by 5 bases and J by 14 bases, with 29 bases between them. CDR3: CASSGPRGTKHRYAYF. The CDR3 DNA sequence: TGTGCCAGTAGTGGTCCCCGGGGGACAAAGCACAGATACGCGTATTTT.

The V call is TRBV9, the J call TRBJ2-7; tentatively, D is TRBD1 (6 bases). CDR3 size: 15 residues. V was pared by 0 bases and J by 3 bases, with 13 bases between. Germline assignment: CDR1 SGDLS and CDR2 YYNGEE. CDR3 residues: CASSVATGQNYEQYF. The CDR3 coding sequence is TGTGCCAGCAGCGTAGCTACCGGACAGAACTACGAGCAGTACTTC.

This sequence joins TRBV6-2 or TRBV6-3 and TRBJ2-5, with D possibly called TRBD1 or TRBD2 (5 bases each). With the DNA end fitting TRBJ2-7 better, the J assignment may be wrong. The CDR3 has 16 residues. The germline V gene has CDR1 MNHEY and CDR2 SVGEGT. The CDR3 region is CASSYGGLESLYEQYF. The CDR3 coding sequence is TGTGCCAGCAGTTACGGGGGTCTGGAGAGCCTCTACGAGCAGTACTTC.

Here the CDR3 reads CSVDRSSYEQYF. The DNA for the CDR3 is TGCAGTGTCGACAGGAGCTCCTACGAGCAGTACTTC. The chain recombines TRBV20-1 with TRBJ2-7, with D possibly being TRBD1 (6 bases). Per germline, CDR1 DFQATT and CDR2 SNEGSKA (reference sequence). The V end lost 7 bases, the J end lost 0 bases, and 10 bases lay between the germline ends. The CDR3 is 12 amino acids.

J is TRBJ1-4 and V is TRBV20-1; D remains unclear. V lost 2 bases to trimming and J lost 7 bases, with 17 bases between them. Germline CDR1 and CDR2: DFQATT and SNEGSKA (reference sequence). CDR3 length: 15 residues. CDR3 residues: CSARPEAREFEKLFF. DNA of the CDR3: TGCAGTGCTAGACCCGAAGCGCGGGAGTTTGAAAAACTGTTTTTT.

This clonotype was recorded a few times. A read error is possible here, since a much larger clone lies one base away. The chain employs TRBV20-1 and TRBJ2-7; D perhaps matches TRBD2 (5 bases). V was trimmed by 5 bases and J by 7 bases, leaving 18 bases between them. The germline gives CDR1 DFQATT, CDR2 SNEGSKA (reference sequence). The CDR3 spans 13 residues. In DNA, the CDR3 is TGCAGTGCTTGGATTCGCGAGGGTAATGAGCAGTACTTC. Its translation is CSAWIREGNEQYF.

This clonotype came up many times. This chain joins TRBV20-1 and TRBJ2-7, with 7 bases fitting TRBD2. Germline values: CDR1 DFQATT, CDR2 SNEGSKA (reference sequence). This CDR3 spans 16 amino acids. The junction had 18 bases not matched to a gene; V was cut back by 3 bases and J by 7 bases. CDR3: CSASESRGGRYWEQYF. CDR3 DNA: TGCAGTGCTAGTGAGTCTCGCGGCGGGAGATATTGGGAGCAGTACTTC.

The chain links TRBV6-4 to TRBJ1-2; 8 bases agree with TRBD1. Germline V gene data show CDR1 as MRHNA and CDR2 as SNTAGT. V trimming: 3 bases; J trimming: 7 bases; junction bases outside the gene matches: 4. CDR3 size: 13 residues. The CDR3 DNA reads TGTGCCAGCAGTGAACACGGACAGGGTGGCTACACCTTC. Translated, it gives CASSEHGQGGYTF.

V usage is TRBV29-1 and J usage is TRBJ1-1; D not certain. CDR1 and CDR2 from the germline V gene are SQVTM and ANQGSEA. Trimming removed 7 bases from V and 0 bases from J, with 6 bases in between. This CDR3 contains 11 residues. The CDR3 protein is CSGSLNTEAFF. CDR3 coding DNA: TGCAGCGGTTCCCTGAACACTGAAGCTTTCTTT. The full variable domain, rest sourced from reference TRBV29-1 and TRBJ1-1, is SAVISQKPSRDICQRGTSLTIQCQVDSQVTMMFWYRQQPGQSLTLIATANQGSEATYESGFVIDKFPISRPNLTFSTLTVSNMSPEDSSIYLCSGSLNTEAFFGQGTRLTVV.

This chain joins TRBV20-1 and TRBJ2-5, with 10 bases matching TRBD2. V gave up 5 bases and J gave up 11 bases; unmatched junction bases: 14. Germline V gene data show CDR1 as DFQATT and CDR2 as SNEGSKA (reference sequence). CDR3 length: 14 residues. The CDR3 nucleotides read TGCAGTGCTCTTCAGCGGGGGGGTAACAAGGAGCAGTACTTC. Protein: CSALQRGGNKEQYF.

This clonotype was seen only once. The V and J genes are TRBV14 and TRBJ2-1; 8 nucleotides agree with TRBD2. The germline V gene has CDR1 SGHDN and CDR2 FVKESK. V shed 0 bases, J shed 6 bases, and the junction held 4 bases outside the gene matches. The length of the CDR3 is 15 residues. As DNA, the CDR3 is TGTGCCAGCAGCCAAGATAGCGGGACGGGCAATGAGCAGTTCTTC. Translating it yields CASSQDSGTGNEQFF.

The rearrangement uses TRBV11-3 and TRBJ2-3, with D perhaps matching TRBD2 (5 bases). The CDR3 covers 15 residues. Germline-derived CDR1 and CDR2 are SGHNT and YENEEA. Trimming removed 1 base at V and 0 bases at J, with 8 bases between. CDR3 bases: TGTGCCAGCAGCTTAGGGCCGGGAAGCACAGATACGCAGTATTTT. It specifies CASSLGPGSTDTQYF.

There are a few counts of this clonotype. The chain uses TRBV29-1 and TRBJ2-4; TRBD1 agrees at 7 bases. Germline trimming cut 6 bases from V and 9 bases from J; bases unmatched to any gene: 11. The germline V gene has CDR1 SQVTM and CDR2 ANQGSEA. This CDR3 contains 13 residues. The DNA of the CDR3 is TGCAGCGTCGTGGGACAGACAGTGACCATTCAGTACTTC. It yields the protein CSVVGQTVTIQYF. Based on the CDR3 plus reference TRBV29-1 and TRBJ2-4, the full variable domain is SAVISQKPSRDICQRGTSLTIQCQVDSQVTMMFWYRQQPGQSLTLIATANQGSEATYESGFVIDKFPISRPNLTFSTLTVSNMSPEDSSIYLCSVVGQTVTIQYFGAGTRLSVL.

V gene TRBV21-1 combines with J gene TRBJ2-4; TRBD2 is taken as the D call from the table, unchecked against the DNA. TRBV21-1 is a pseudogene. The CDR3 sequence is 18 residues long. In DNA form, the CDR3 reads TGTGCCAGCGGCAGGGGAATAGCGGGAGAGTCGGCCAAAAACATTCAGTACTTC. Translation gives CASGRGIAGESAKNIQYF.

A remark on this clonotype: Germline is not matched at one junction end, which may reflect a read error. This chain joins TRBV20-1 and TRBJ2-5, with D perhaps matching TRBD1 (5 bases). Germline V gene sequence: CDR1 DFQATT, CDR2 SNEGSKA (reference sequence). The CDR3 sequence is 15 residues long. The CDR3 reads CSARPTPTVQETQYF. For the CDR3, the DNA is TGCAGTGCTAGGCCGACCCCGACAGTACAAGAGACTCAGTACTTC.

In this sample, this clonotype turned up many times. The chain combines TRBV7-2 with TRBJ2-3; 7 nucleotides line up with TRBD1. In germline, CDR1 is SGHTA, CDR2 FQGNSA. V gave up 1 base and J gave up 2 bases; unmatched junction bases: 9. This CDR3 is 17 amino acids long. The CDR3 DNA is TGTGCCAGCAGCTTAGAAACAGGGGCAAGACCCACAGATACGCAGTATTTT. Its protein product is CASSLETGARPTDTQYF.

This clonotype was detected only a few times. The V call is TRBV6-2 or TRBV6-3, the J call TRBJ2-3; unclear D gene. V lost 6 bases and J 4 bases, leaving 5 bases between the germline ends. Germline-derived CDR1 and CDR2 are MNHEY and SVGEGT. This CDR3 is built from 11 residues. The CDR3 DNA is TGTGCCAGCAGGGGCCCAGATACGCAGTATTTT. This sequence encodes CASRGPDTQYF.

The rearrangement joins TRBV28 to TRBJ2-5; 8 bases align to TRBD1. The V gene end was trimmed by 8 bases and the J gene end by 11 bases; junction bases not matched to a gene: 10. The germline gives CDR1 MDHEN, CDR2 SYDVKM. The CDR3 consists of 12 residues. The CDR3 DNA sequence: TGTGCCAGCTCTTCAGGGGGCTGGGAGCAGTACTTC. This encodes CASSSGGWEQYF. Complete variable domain (other parts from reference TRBV28 and TRBJ2-5): DVKVTQSSRYLVKRTGEKVFLECVQDMDHENMFWYRQDPGLGLRLIYFSYDVKMKEKGDIPEGYSVSREKKERFSLILESASTNQTSMYLCASSSGGWEQYFGPGTRLLVL.

This clonotype has only a few counts. This rearrangement joins TRBV7-2 to TRBJ1-2; TRBD1 matches 9 bases. Per the germline V gene, CDR1 is SGHTA and CDR2 is FQGNSA. Trimming took 4 bases from V and 5 from J; bases not matched to a gene: 8. The CDR3 has 15 residues. The CDR3 protein is CASSSPGQGIYGYTF. CDR3 bases: TGTGCCAGCAGCTCTCCGGGACAGGGCATTTATGGCTACACCTTC. Supplemented by reference TRBV7-2 and TRBJ1-2, the full variable domain reads GAGVSQSPSNKVTEKGKDVELRCDPISGHTALYWYRQSLGQGLEFLIYFQGNSAPDKSGLPSDRFSAERTGGSVSTLTIQRTQQEDSAVYLCASSSPGQGIYGYTFGSGTRLTVV.

This chain uses TRBV5-1 with TRBJ2-7; D remains ambiguous. There are 14 residues in the CDR3. V was trimmed by 3 bases and J by 5 bases, leaving 15 bases between them. Germline CDR1 and CDR2: SGHRS and YFSETQ. The CDR3 reads CASSSDRLLDEQYF. CDR3 DNA: TGCGCCAGCAGCTCGGACCGGTTGCTCGACGAGCAGTACTTC.

The chain links TRBV28 to TRBJ1-3; 7 bases are a match to TRBD1. The CDR3 runs to 14 residues. Trimming removed 5 bases from V and 4 bases from J; junction bases left unmatched: 5. Per germline, CDR1 MDHEN and CDR2 SYDVKM. DNA of the CDR3: TGTGCCAGCAGTGGCCCGGACAGGGGAAACACCATATATTTT. This codes for CASSGPDRGNTIYF.

V and J are TRBV18 and TRBJ2-7, with TRBD1 matching over 8 bases. The junction had 16 bases not matched to a gene; V was cut back by 6 bases and J by 3 bases. Per germline, CDR1 KGHSH and CDR2 LQKENI. The CDR3 runs to 17 residues. CDR3 nucleotides: TGTGCCAGCTCGAGGGGACAGGCATCTCCCGTGGGCTACGAGCAGTACTTC. Residues: CASSRGQASPVGYEQYF.

This clonotype has just one count. The chain links TRBV11-2 to TRBJ2-3; D is undetermined. Germline CDR1 SGHAT, CDR2 FQNNGV. V was clipped by 1 base and J by 8 bases, with 7 bases between them. The CDR3 covers 12 residues. In nucleotides, the CDR3 is TGTGCCAGCAGCTTAGGAGCCGGTACGCAGTATTTT. It encodes CASSLGAGTQYF.